A single sample gave rise to the 13 T cell receptor beta chains below, sequenced in a study of patients and donors after allogeneic stem cell transplantation (TCRdb year 2020). To prepare the library, RT-PCR was applied. Instrument used: NextSeq 550. The raw public data were reprocessed by TCRdb itself: fastp quality trimming at Q25, MiXCR clonotype calling, in-frame beta chains only. Rows with one shared CDR3 protein collapse into an entry with the most common genes and DNA. This sample is represented by hundreds of thousands of distinct CDR3 sequences; 15% to 20% of them were singletons. About 7% of the sample is held by the ten biggest clonotypes. Material: blood, either unsorted or a sorted T cell fraction (not recorded which). The receptor source for this set is a human donor who was either an allogeneic HSCT recipient or a stem cell or donor lymphocyte infusion donor (not recorded which). It is not recorded whose cells these are; they may come from a transplant donor.

This clonotype came up a few times. A junction end diverges from the germline sequence, so it may reflect a read error. Written as DNA, the CDR3 is TGTGCCAGCAGCTCCCTAGCGAGCGGGAGGAACCCCGGGGAGCTGTTTTTT. It yields the protein CASSSLASGRNPGELFF. The chain recombines TRBV7-9 with TRBJ2-2; 9 nucleotides line up with TRBD2. The CDR3 has 17 amino acids. The V gene's germline CDR1 is SEHNR and CDR2 FQNEAQ (reference sequence).

The rearrangement links TRBV2 to TRBJ1-6; 9 nucleotides match TRBD1. The ends lost 7 bases at V and 7 bases at J; junction bases unmatched: 8. CDR3 length equals 15 residues. Germline CDR1 reads SNHLY; CDR2 reads FYNNEI. CDR3 DNA: TGTGCCAGCAAAACAGGGGGCAATCGAAATTCACCCCTCCACTTT. Protein product: CASKTGGNRNSPLHF. Together with reference TRBV2 and TRBJ1-6, the CDR3 gives the full variable domain: EPEVTQTPSHQVTQMGQEVILRCVPISNHLYFYWYRQILGQKVEFLVSFYNNEISEKSEIFDDQFSVERPDGSNFTLKIRSTKLEDSAMYFCASKTGGNRNSPLHFGNGTRLTVT.

This clonotype was seen only a few times. The V call is TRBV29-1, the J call TRBJ2-7; TRBD1 is a possible D gene (5 bases). Looked up from germline, CDR1 is SQVTM and CDR2 is ANQGSEA. The germline V and J ends were trimmed by 6 bases and 0 bases, with 12 bases remaining between them. The CDR3 loop spans 13 amino acids. CDR3 DNA sequence: TGCAGCGTCATAACAGGAATCTCCTACGAGCAGTACTTC. This codes for CSVITGISYEQYF.

This clonotype was observed at least ten times. The chain recombines TRBV5-5 with TRBJ2-2; 9 bases are shared with TRBD1. The V gene end was trimmed by 4 bases and the J gene end by 5 bases; junction bases not matched to a gene: 6. CDR3 size: 15 residues. Germline V lookup: CDR1 SGHKS, CDR2 YYEKEE (reference sequence). CDR3 region: CASSPRQGETGELFF. The CDR3 DNA is TGTGCCAGCAGCCCCAGACAGGGGGAAACCGGGGAGCTGTTTTTT.

In its sample, this clonotype was seen a few times. The gene calls are TRBV27 and TRBJ1-1; D gene unclear. Looked up from germline, CDR1 is MNHEY and CDR2 is SMNVEV (reference sequence). The CDR3 runs 13 residues. V lost 5 bases and J 3 bases, leaving 10 bases between the germline ends. DNA of the CDR3: TGTGCCAGCAGTCCCGCAAGTTACACTGAAGCTTTCTTT. Translated: CASSPASYTEAFF.

The gene calls are TRBV29-1 and TRBJ2-2, with TRBD1 as a possible D gene (6 bases). Trimming shortened V by 4 bases and J by 3 bases, and 12 bases separated the two germline ends. The CDR3 contains 14 residues. The germline CDR1 and CDR2 sequences are SQVTM and ANQGSEA. The CDR3 DNA reads TGCAGCGTTGCCCGGGACACTTACACCGGGGAGCTGTTTTTT. This gives the protein CSVARDTYTGELFF.

Only a few counts were recorded for this clonotype. The chain couples TRBV23-1 to TRBJ2-1; D possibly corresponds to TRBD2 (6 bases). TRBV23-1 qualifies as an ORF whose function is uncertain. V was pared by 8 bases and J by 14 bases, with 7 bases between. The CDR3 spans 8 residues. CDR3 sequence reads: CASCGEFF. CDR3 DNA sequence: TGCGCCAGCTGCGGGGAGTTCTTC.

The rearrangement links TRBV5-6 to TRBJ1-4; a weak D match, TRBD1 (5 bases). Per the germline V gene, CDR1 is SGHDT and CDR2 is YYEEEE. This CDR3 has 15 amino acids. The ends were cut back, 2 bases at V and 8 bases at J, with 16 bases in the middle. The CDR3 loop is CASSFTGRAREKLFF. CDR3 in DNA: TGTGCCAGCAGCTTTACGGGCAGGGCGAGAGAAAAACTGTTTTTT. The whole variable domain, remainder taken from reference TRBV5-6 and TRBJ1-4, is DAGVTQSPTHLIKTRGQQVTLRCSPKSGHDTVSWYQQALGQGPQFIFQYYEEEERQRGNFPDRFSGHQFPNYSSELNVNALLLGDSALYLCASSFTGRAREKLFFGSGTQLSVL.

CDR3 loop: CASSERGSTEQFF. The CDR3, as DNA: TGTGCCAGCAGCGAGAGGGGATCTACGGAGCAGTTCTTC. The V call is TRBV9, the J call TRBJ2-1; tentatively, D is TRBD1 or TRBD2 (5 bases each). Trimming pared 3 bases from V and 10 bases from J, leaving 14 bases between. Germline CDR1 is SGDLS and CDR2 is YYNGEE. The CDR3 contains 13 residues.

In its sample, this clonotype was seen many times. V and J are TRBV5-1 and TRBJ2-2; no clear D. V was cut by 5 bases and J by 0 bases, with 8 bases left in between. The CDR3 length is 14 residues. The germline CDR1 and CDR2 sequences are SGHRS and YFSETQ. CDR3 residues: CASRAITNTGELFF. The CDR3 nucleotides are TGCGCCAGCAGAGCAATTACGAACACCGGGGAGCTGTTTTTT.

This clonotype was counted a few times. This rearrangement joins TRBV12-3 or TRBV12-4 to TRBJ1-6; 8 nucleotides align to TRBD1. After removal of 6 bases from V and 10 bases from J, the junction contained 11 bases not matched to a gene. CDR3 length equals 15 residues. CDR3 loop: CASRPEQGGESPLHF. The CDR3 DNA reads TGTGCCAGCAGGCCTGAACAGGGGGGGGAATCACCCCTCCACTTT.

This clonotype was seen a few times. The chain uses TRBV2 and TRBJ2-7; TRBD2 matches at 7 bases. V lost 7 bases to trimming and J lost 2 bases; unmatched junction nucleotides: 5. The CDR3 contains 13 residues. Germline CDR1 and CDR2: SNHLY and FYNNEI. The CDR3 sequence: CASTGRETYEQYF. The DNA of the CDR3 is TGTGCCAGCACGGGGCGGGAGACCTACGAGCAGTACTTC. The whole variable domain, remainder taken from reference TRBV2 and TRBJ2-7, is EPEVTQTPSHQVTQMGQEVILRCVPISNHLYFYWYRQILGQKVEFLVSFYNNEISEKSEIFDDQFSVERPDGSNFTLKIRSTKLEDSAMYFCASTGRETYEQYFGPGTRLTVT.

The V gene is TRBV20-1, the J gene TRBJ2-2; D is unclear. The V end lost 0 bases, the J end lost 0 bases, and 11 bases lay between the germline ends. The CDR3 has 16 amino acids. Germline CDR1 and CDR2: DFQATT and SNEGSKA (reference sequence). CDR3 coding DNA: TGCAGTGCTAGAGATCAAGGGTTCGCGAACACCGGGGAGCTGTTTTTT. Protein sequence: CSARDQGFANTGELFF.